This T cell receptor (beta chain) was sequenced in a study of cytomegalovirus exposure and HLA in healthy donors. The overall study: Previous work identified some 120 million unique TCR beta sequences from about 179 million T cells.

To note about this clone: Its target is unknown.

This CDR3 comprises 17 residues. CDR1 and CDR2 from the germline V gene are SGHTA and FQGNSA. Trimming removed 1 base at V and 6 bases at J, with 18 bases between. The study ran its PCR with 60 Vbeta and 13 Jbeta primers. Measured with immunoSEQ multiplex PCR; TCRdb has only the in-frame clones, and not every one. The sample yields tens of thousands of clones, 67% seen once. Broader study findings: High specificity and sensitivity for cytomegalovirus status were reported for the classifier.

The TCR was taken from a man aged 30 to 45 in good health and CMV-seronegative. The material sequenced was PBMCs. This chain connects TRBV7-2 to TRBJ2-2; unclear D gene. The CDR3 here is CASSLEMAGPFSGELFF. The CDR3 DNA is TGTGCCAGCAGCTTAGAAATGGCAGGCCCATTTTCCGGGGAGCTGTTTTTT.